The 4 T cell receptor beta chains in this list originate from one sample, sequenced in a study of cytomegalovirus exposure and HLA in healthy donors. The PCR ran on 60 Vbeta and 13 Jbeta primers. The assay was immunoSEQ multiplex PCR, and TCRdb's table has in-frame clones only and misses some. The data contain about 150,000 clones, approximately 85% of them seen just once; the ten biggest clones take up about 2.4%. Sequences were obtained from PBMCs. All receptors derive from a woman aged 18 to 35 in good health and CMV-seronegative.

The chain employs TRBV7-6 and TRBJ1-3; D is possibly TRBD1 (6 bases). V lost 1 base, J lost 1 base, and 11 bases lay in between. Germline V gives CDR1 SGHVS, CDR2 FNYEAQ. CDR3 length: 16 residues. CDR3 DNA sequence: TGTGCCAGCAGCTTAGGTGGGGGACAATCTGGAAACACCATATATTTT. It translates to CASSLGGGQSGNTIYF. Filled out from reference TRBV7-6 and TRBJ1-3, the complete variable domain reads GAGVSQSPRYKVTKRGQDVALRCDPISGHVSLYWYRQALGQGPEFLTYFNYEAQQDKSGLPNDRFSAERPEGSISTLTIQRTEQRDSAMYRCASSLGGGQSGNTIYFGEGSWLTVV.

The chain has TRBV5-4 and TRBJ2-7, with D possibly matching TRBD1 (5 bases). CDR1 is SGHNT and CDR2 is YYREEE in the germline V gene (reference sequence). V was clipped by 2 bases and J by 3 bases, with 6 bases between them. This CDR3 has 12 amino acids. CDR3 protein: CASSLRGYEQYF. CDR3 bases: TGTGCCAGCAGCTTAAGGGGCTACGAGCAGTACTTC.

The chain has TRBV5-1 and TRBJ1-1; TRBD1 matches 7 bases. Germline values: CDR1 SGHRS, CDR2 YFSETQ. J was trimmed by 1 base and V by 4 bases; bases with no gene match: 13. The CDR3 has 17 amino acids. CDR3 residues: CASSPDIPGQKNTEAFF. Here the CDR3 DNA reads TGCGCCAGCAGCCCGGATATTCCGGGACAGAAGAACACTGAAGCTTTCTTT.

The chain uses TRBV7-2 and TRBJ2-1; tentatively, D is TRBD2 (6 bases). In germline, CDR1 is SGHTA, CDR2 FQGNSA. V was clipped by 5 bases and J by 4 bases, with 12 bases between them. The CDR3 consists of 14 residues. CDR3 bases: TGTGCCAGCAGCCCCCTCGGGGGATACAATGAGCAGTTCTTC. Protein: CASSPLGGYNEQFF.